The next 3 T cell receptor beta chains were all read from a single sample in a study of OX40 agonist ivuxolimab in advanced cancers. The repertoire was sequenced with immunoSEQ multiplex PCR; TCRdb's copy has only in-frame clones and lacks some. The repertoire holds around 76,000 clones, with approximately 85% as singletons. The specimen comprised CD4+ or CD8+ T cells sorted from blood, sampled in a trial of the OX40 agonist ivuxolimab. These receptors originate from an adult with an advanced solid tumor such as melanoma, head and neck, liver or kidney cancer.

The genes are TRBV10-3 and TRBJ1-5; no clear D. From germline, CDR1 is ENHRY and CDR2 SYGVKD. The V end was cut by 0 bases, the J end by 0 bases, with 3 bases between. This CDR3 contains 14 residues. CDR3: CAISESHSNQPQHF. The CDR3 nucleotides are TGTGCCATCAGTGAGTCGCATAGCAATCAGCCCCAGCATTTT.

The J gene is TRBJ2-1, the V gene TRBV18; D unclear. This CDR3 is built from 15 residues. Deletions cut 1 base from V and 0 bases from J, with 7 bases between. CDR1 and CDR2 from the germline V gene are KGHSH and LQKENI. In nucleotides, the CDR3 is TGTGCCAGCTCACCACAGCCCAGCTCCTACAATGAGCAGTTCTTC. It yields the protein CASSPQPSSYNEQFF.

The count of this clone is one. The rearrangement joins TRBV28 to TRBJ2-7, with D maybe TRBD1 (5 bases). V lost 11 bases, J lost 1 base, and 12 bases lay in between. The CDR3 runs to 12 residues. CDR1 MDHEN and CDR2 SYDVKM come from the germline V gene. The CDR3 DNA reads TGTGCCGTCCAGGGTTCATCCTACGAGCAGTACTTC. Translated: CAVQGSSYEQYF.